Listed below are T cell receptor beta chains from one sample, sequenced in a study of T cells in Graves' hyperthyroidism and ophthalmopathy. TCRdb called the multiplex PCR reads again in MiXCR, with one record for every CDR3 protein. The sample lists roughly 570,000 distinct CDR3 sequences, more than 45% occurring once. Sequencing input: peripheral blood or thyroid tissue (not recorded which). Receptors originate from a woman between 18 and 29 years old with Graves' hyperthyroidism. Both conserved end residues are part of each CDR3. D genes are given only for firm matches. The size field is filled for only some rows; it gives once, few, many or a size class.

v_gene,abundance,j_gene,d_gene,CDR3aa,CDR3nt
TRBV7-2,-,TRBJ2-7,-,CASSENTGRFYEQYF,TGTGCCAGCAGCGAGAACACCGGAAGATTCTACGAGCAGTACTTC
TRBV7-3,-,TRBJ2-6,-,CASSPAGYRGGGANVLTF,TGTGCCAGCAGCCCCGCGGGATACAGGGGAGGTGGGGCCAACGTCCTGACTTTC
TRBV30,-,TRBJ2-2,-,CAWSEGLGTGELFF,TGTGCCTGGAGTGAAGGTCTCGGCACCGGGGAGCTGTTTTTT
TRBV27,many,TRBJ2-6,TRBD1,CASSWDRAGANVLTF,TGTGCCAGCAGTTGGGACAGGGCTGGGGCCAACGTCCTGACTTTC
TRBV7-2,-,TRBJ2-5,-,CASTSSVGAETQYF,TGTGCCAGCACATCCTCGGTGGGAGCGGAGACCCAGTACTTC
TRBV2,-,TRBJ2-5,TRBD1,CAGRGPGETQYF,TGTGCCGGCAGGGGGCCAGGGGAGACCCAGTACTTC
TRBV30,-,TRBJ2-2,TRBD1,CAWEGAMSTGELFF,TGTGCCTGGGAGGGGGCGATGAGCACCGGGGAGCTGTTTTTT
TRBV6-5,-,TRBJ1-5,-,CASSYPGAYEQPQHF,TGTGCCAGCAGTTATCCGGGAGCCTACGAGCAGCCCCAGCATTTT
TRBV20-1,many,TRBJ2-7,-,CRADRAKEQYF,TGCAGAGCCGACAGAGCGAAAGAGCAGTACTTC
TRBV20-1,-,TRBJ2-2,-,CSAPWGGLTGELFF,TGCAGTGCTCCCTGGGGGGGGCTCACCGGGGAGCTGTTTTTT
TRBV12-3/TRBV12-4,many,TRBJ2-7,TRBD1,CASSFLGQGYEQYF,TGTGCCAGCAGTTTCCTAGGACAGGGGTACGAGCAGTACTTC
TRBV7-9,-,TRBJ2-7,TRBD2,CASSWASGTYRYEQYF,TGCGCCAGCAGCTGGGCTAGCGGGACATATCGCTACGAGCAGTACTTC
TRBV7-2,-,TRBJ1-2,-,CASSPGKNYGYTF,TGTGCCAGCAGCCCCGGGAAGAACTATGGCTACACCTTC
TRBV18,few,TRBJ1-1,TRBD1,CASSPGGTGGMSEAFF,TGTGCCAGCTCCCCAGGAGGGACAGGGGGCATGTCTGAAGCTTTCTTT
TRBV2,-,TRBJ1-5,-,CASSSGAGRSYNQPQHF,TGTGCCAGCAGTTCAGGGGCGGGCAGGTCTTACAATCAGCCCCAGCATTTT
TRBV15,-,TRBJ2-7,TRBD2,CATSSEGGSSYEQYF,TGTGCCACCAGCTCAGAGGGAGGGAGCTCCTACGAGCAGTACTTC
TRBV18,many,TRBJ2-7,-,CASSPEIYEQYF,TGTGCCAGCTCACCAGAGATCTACGAGCAGTACTTC
TRBV29-1,many,TRBJ2-5,-,CSVDQGQETQYF,TGCAGCGTTGACCAAGGACAGGAGACCCAGTACTTC
TRBV25-1,-,TRBJ1-5,TRBD1,CASSARDRGRPVSNQPQHF,TGTGCCAGCAGTGCTAGAGATAGGGGGCGACCGGTCAGCAATCAGCCCCAGCATTTT
TRBV20-1,-,TRBJ2-5,-,CSAREHGRETQYF,TGCAGTGCTAGAGAACACGGGAGAGAGACCCAGTACTTC
TRBV29-1,many,TRBJ1-1,-,CSVVPSNTEAFF,TGCAGCGTTGTGCCCTCGAACACTGAAGCTTTCTTT
TRBV6-6,-,TRBJ2-7,-,CASSSLFYKQYF,TGTGCCAGCAGTTCCCTGTTTTACAAGCAGTACTTC
TRBV7-2,many,TRBJ1-5,TRBD1,CASSFARTGLSNQPQHF,TGTGCCAGCAGCTTTGCCAGGACAGGTCTTAGCAATCAGCCCCAGCATTTT
TRBV2,few,TRBJ2-1,TRBD2,CASSGTQSWDEQFF,TGCGCCAGCAGCGGGACGCAGTCCTGGGATGAGCAGTTCTTC
TRBV20-1,few,TRBJ1-4,-,CSAREPETDPTNEKLFF,TGCAGTGCTAGAGAACCAGAGACAGACCCAACTAATGAAAAACTGTTTTTT
TRBV19,-,TRBJ1-5,-,CARDPRGGNQPQHF,TGTGCTAGAGATCCCAGGGGTGGTAATCAGCCCCAGCATTTT
TRBV6-5,-,TRBJ1-4,-,CASSYSGTRSHNEKLFF,TGTGCCAGCAGTTACTCCGGGACTAGGAGCCACAATGAAAAACTGTTTTTT
TRBV12-3/TRBV12-4,few,TRBJ2-2,TRBD1,CASSSRTGATGELFF,TGTGCCAGCAGTTCCCGGACAGGGGCCACCGGGGAGCTGTTTTTT
TRBV9,many,TRBJ2-5,TRBD1,CASSAGTGRETQYF,TGTGCCAGCAGCGCAGGGACAGGTCGGGAGACCCAGTACTTC
TRBV7-6,-,TRBJ1-2,TRBD1,CASSFSPGGQGGGYTF,TGTGCCAGCAGCTTTTCCCCTGGGGGTCAGGGGGGCGGCTACACCTTC
TRBV14,-,TRBJ1-2,-,CASSQVWGRHYGYTF,TGTGCCAGCAGCCAAGTTTGGGGGCGACACTATGGCTACACCTTC
TRBV12-3/TRBV12-4,many,TRBJ1-1,TRBD1,CASSVDRVNTEAFF,TGTGCCAGCAGTGTGGACAGGGTGAACACTGAAGCTTTCTTT
TRBV20-1,once,TRBJ2-7,-,CSARDGARYEQYF,TGCAGTGCTAGAGATGGGGCACGGTACGAGCAGTACTTC
TRBV24-1,-,TRBJ2-3,-,CATSEPLQVSDTQYF,TGTGCCACCAGTGAACCATTACAGGTTTCAGATACGCAGTATTTT
TRBV5-8,many,TRBJ1-1,-,CASSLDEFMNTEAFF,TGTGCCAGCAGCTTGGATGAGTTTATGAACACTGAAGCTTTCTTT
TRBV7-8,many,TRBJ2-5,-,CASSLIGIGRETQYF,TGTGCCAGCAGCTTAATCGGTATAGGCCGTGAGACCCAGTACTTC
TRBV19,-,TRBJ1-1,-,CAWSVNGGTGAFF,TGTGCCTGGAGTGTAAACGGCGGCACTGGAGCTTTCTTT
TRBV19,many,TRBJ2-2,TRBD1,CASTPSAGGLSGELFF,TGTGCCAGTACCCCCTCCGCAGGGGGTCTATCCGGGGAGCTGTTTTTT
TRBV2,few,TRBJ2-7,TRBD1,CAHRQGPRGEQYF,TGTGCTCATCGACAGGGACCTAGGGGGGAGCAGTACTTC
TRBV7-9,-,TRBJ1-6,-,CASSPTRANSYNSPLHF,TGTGCCAGCAGCCCCACGCGGGCAAACTCCTATAATTCACCCCTCCACTTT
TRBV2,-,TRBJ1-1,TRBD1,CASQKDRGAFF,TGTGCCAGCCAGAAGGACAGGGGTGCTTTCTTT
TRBV7-3,-,TRBJ2-7,-,CASSGAPGQEGYEQYF,TGTGCCAGCAGCGGGGCCCCCGGCCAAGAGGGCTACGAGCAGTACTTC
TRBV7-2,many,TRBJ2-5,TRBD2,CASSSAGTSGEETQYF,TGTGCCAGCAGCTCGGCCGGGACTAGCGGCGAAGAGACCCAGTACTTC
TRBV7-2,-,TRBJ2-5,-,CASSLAAGVAARETQYF,TGTGCCAGCAGCTTAGCGGCAGGGGTCGCTGCGCGAGAGACCCAGTACTTC
TRBV19,many,TRBJ1-2,-,CASTNQGSSYGYTF,TGTGCCAGTACCAACCAGGGGAGTAGCTATGGCTACACCTTC
TRBV3-1,many,TRBJ2-7,TRBD2,CASSPGLAGMQYF,TGTGCCAGCAGTCCTGGACTAGCGGGGATGCAGTACTTC
TRBV4-2,many,TRBJ2-2,-,CASSQSPGELFF,TGTGCCAGCAGCCAATCCCCCGGGGAGCTGTTTTTT
TRBV7-9,many,TRBJ2-7,-,CASSTDSHDEQYF,TGTGCCAGCAGCACAGACAGCCACGACGAGCAGTACTTC
TRBV12-3/TRBV12-4,few,TRBJ2-1,-,CASSLAGVEQFF,TGTGCCAGCAGTTTAGCGGGGGTTGAGCAGTTCTTC
TRBV20-1,many,TRBJ2-7,-,CSARTAAPYEQYF,TGCAGTGCTAGGACCGCCGCCCCCTACGAGCAGTACTTC
TRBV5-4,many,TRBJ2-5,TRBD2,CARPSGTRRQETQYF,TGTGCCAGGCCTTCCGGGACTAGAAGGCAAGAGACCCAGTACTTC
TRBV24-1,-,TRBJ1-1,-,CATSEGRTVNTEAFF,TGTGCCACCAGTGAAGGACGGACAGTTAACACTGAAGCTTTCTTT
TRBV6-5,many,TRBJ2-2,TRBD1,CASISGTGGLIGELFF,TGTGCCAGCATCTCCGGGACAGGGGGGCTTATTGGGGAGCTGTTTTTT
TRBV7-2,-,TRBJ2-3,TRBD2,CASSLGTRDTQYF,TGTGCCAGCAGCTTAGGGACTAGGGATACGCAGTATTTT